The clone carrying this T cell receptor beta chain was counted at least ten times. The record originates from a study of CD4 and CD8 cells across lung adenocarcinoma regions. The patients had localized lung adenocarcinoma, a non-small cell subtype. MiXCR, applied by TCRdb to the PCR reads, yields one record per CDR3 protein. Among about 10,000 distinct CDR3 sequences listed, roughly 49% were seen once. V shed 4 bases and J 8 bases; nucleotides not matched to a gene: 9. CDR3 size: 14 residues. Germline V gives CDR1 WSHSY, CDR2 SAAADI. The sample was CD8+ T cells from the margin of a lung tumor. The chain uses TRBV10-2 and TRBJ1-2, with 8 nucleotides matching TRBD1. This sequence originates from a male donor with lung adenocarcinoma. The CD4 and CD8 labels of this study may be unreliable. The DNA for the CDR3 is TGCGCCAGCAGTGGCGGGACAGGTTGGTGGGGCTACACCTTC. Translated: CASSGGTGWWGYTF.